The clone carrying this T cell receptor beta chain is medium-sized by share. What it binds is unknown. The repertoire was sequenced with immunoSEQ multiplex PCR; TCRdb's copy has only in-frame clones and lacks some. The sample has fewer than 15,000 clones, 65% to 85% seen once. This sample stems from a study of OX40 agonist ivuxolimab in advanced cancers. The study's findings and limits: By week 6 at 0.1 to 3.0 mg/kg, blood CD4+ and CD8+ T cells had expanded clonally.

Trimming removed 1 base at V and 0 bases at J, with 7 bases between. The V gene's germline CDR1 is SGHVS and CDR2 FNYEAQ. This CDR3 has 15 residues. The J gene is TRBJ1-5, the V gene TRBV7-6; D remains unclear. This receptor was taken from an adult with an advanced solid tumor such as melanoma, head and neck, liver or kidney cancer. Specimen: CD4+ or CD8+ T cells sorted from blood, collected in a trial of the OX40 agonist ivuxolimab. This CDR3 reads CASSLDHYSNQPQHF. Written as DNA, the CDR3 is TGTGCCAGCAGCTTAGACCACTATAGCAATCAGCCCCAGCATTTT.